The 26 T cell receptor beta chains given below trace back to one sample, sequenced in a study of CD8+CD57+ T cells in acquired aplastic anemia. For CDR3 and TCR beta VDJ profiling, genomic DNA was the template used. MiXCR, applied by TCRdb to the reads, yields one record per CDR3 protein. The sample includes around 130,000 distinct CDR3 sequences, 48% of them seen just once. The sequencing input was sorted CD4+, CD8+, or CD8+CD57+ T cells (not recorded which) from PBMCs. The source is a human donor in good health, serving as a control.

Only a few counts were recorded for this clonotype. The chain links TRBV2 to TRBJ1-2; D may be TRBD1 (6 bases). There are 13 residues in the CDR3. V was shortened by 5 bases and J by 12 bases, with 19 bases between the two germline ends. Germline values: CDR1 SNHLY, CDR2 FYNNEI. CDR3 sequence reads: CASSYSDKGGNTF. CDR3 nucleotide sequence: TGTGCCAGCAGTTACTCGGACAAAGGGGGAAACACCTTC.

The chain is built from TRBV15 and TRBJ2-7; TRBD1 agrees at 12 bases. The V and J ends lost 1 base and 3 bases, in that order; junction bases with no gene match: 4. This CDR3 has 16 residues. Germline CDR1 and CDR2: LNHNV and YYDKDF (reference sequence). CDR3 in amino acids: CATSRAGTGGNYEQYF. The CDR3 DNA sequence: TGTGCCACCAGCAGAGCCGGGACAGGGGGCAACTACGAGCAGTACTTC.

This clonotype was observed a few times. Here the CDR3 reads CASSRERGASYEQYF. The DNA of the CDR3 is TGTGCCAGCAGTCGCGAGCGGGGGGCCTCCTACGAGCAGTACTTC. The chain employs TRBV6-1 and TRBJ2-7; 9 bases are shared with TRBD2. The CDR3 has 15 amino acids. The germline V gene has CDR1 MNHNS and CDR2 SASEGT. Unmatched junction bases numbered 5, after V lost 5 bases and J lost 0 bases.

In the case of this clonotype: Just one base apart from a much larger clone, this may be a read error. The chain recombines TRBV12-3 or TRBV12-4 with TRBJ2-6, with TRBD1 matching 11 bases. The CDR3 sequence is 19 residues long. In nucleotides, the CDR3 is TGTGCCAGCAGTTCCCTGGACAGGGGGCAGATTGGTGGGGCCAACGTCCGGACTTTC. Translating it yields CASSSLDRGQIGGANVRTF.

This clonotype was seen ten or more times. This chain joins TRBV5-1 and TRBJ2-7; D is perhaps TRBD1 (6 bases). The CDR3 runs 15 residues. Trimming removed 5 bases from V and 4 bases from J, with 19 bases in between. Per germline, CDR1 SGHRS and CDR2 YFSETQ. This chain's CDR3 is CASSLIGQPPYEQYF. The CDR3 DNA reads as TGCGCCAGCAGTTTAATCGGACAGCCTCCTTACGAGCAGTACTTC.

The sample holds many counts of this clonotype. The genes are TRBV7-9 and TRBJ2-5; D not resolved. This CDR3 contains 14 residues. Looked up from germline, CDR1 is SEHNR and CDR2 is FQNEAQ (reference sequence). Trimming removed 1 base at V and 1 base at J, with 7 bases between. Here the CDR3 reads CASSLDPTQETQYF. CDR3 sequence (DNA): TGTGCCAGCAGCTTAGACCCAACCCAAGAGACCCAGTACTTC.

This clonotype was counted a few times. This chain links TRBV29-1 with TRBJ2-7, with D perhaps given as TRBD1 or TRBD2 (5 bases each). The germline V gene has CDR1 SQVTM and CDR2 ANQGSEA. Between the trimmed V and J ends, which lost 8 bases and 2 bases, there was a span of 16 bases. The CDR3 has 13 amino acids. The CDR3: CSLAGTSTYEQYF. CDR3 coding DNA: TGCAGCTTGGCCGGGACGTCTACCTACGAGCAGTACTTC.

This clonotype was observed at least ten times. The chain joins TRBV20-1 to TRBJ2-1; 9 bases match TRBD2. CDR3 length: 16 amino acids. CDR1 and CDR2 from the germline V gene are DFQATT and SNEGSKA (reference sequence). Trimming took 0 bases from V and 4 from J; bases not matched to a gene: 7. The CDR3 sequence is CSARDRRLAGYNEQFF. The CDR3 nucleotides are TGCAGTGCTAGAGATCGGCGGCTAGCGGGGTACAATGAGCAGTTCTTC.

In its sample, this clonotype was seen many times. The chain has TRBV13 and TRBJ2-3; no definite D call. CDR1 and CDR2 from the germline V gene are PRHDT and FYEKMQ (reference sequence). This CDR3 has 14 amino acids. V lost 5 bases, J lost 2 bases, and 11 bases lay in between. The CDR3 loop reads CASSRRSHTDTQYF. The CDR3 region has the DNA TGTGCCAGCAGCCGACGAAGCCACACAGATACGCAGTATTTT.

The CDR3 sequence is CASSLRWSDTQYF. The DNA for the CDR3 is TGTGCCAGCAGCTTAAGGTGGTCAGATACGCAGTATTTT. The genes are TRBV7-9 and TRBJ2-3, with D uncertain. V gave up 2 bases and J gave up 4 bases, with 7 bases separating them. Per the germline V gene, CDR1 is SEHNR and CDR2 is FQNEAQ (reference sequence). The CDR3 is 13 amino acids.

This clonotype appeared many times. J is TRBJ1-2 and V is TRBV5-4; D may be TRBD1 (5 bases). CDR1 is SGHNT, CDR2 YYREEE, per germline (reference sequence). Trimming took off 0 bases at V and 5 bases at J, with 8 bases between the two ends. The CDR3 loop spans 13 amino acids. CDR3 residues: CASSLDRGYGYTF. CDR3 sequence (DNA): TGTGCCAGCAGCTTGGATAGGGGTTATGGCTACACCTTC.

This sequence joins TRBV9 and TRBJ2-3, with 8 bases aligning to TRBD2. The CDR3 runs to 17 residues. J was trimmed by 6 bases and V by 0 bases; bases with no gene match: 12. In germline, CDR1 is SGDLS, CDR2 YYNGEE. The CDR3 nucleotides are TGTGCCAGCAGCGTAGGGGCCAGCGGGGGAGCAGGGGATACGCAGTATTTT. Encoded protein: CASSVGASGGAGDTQYF.

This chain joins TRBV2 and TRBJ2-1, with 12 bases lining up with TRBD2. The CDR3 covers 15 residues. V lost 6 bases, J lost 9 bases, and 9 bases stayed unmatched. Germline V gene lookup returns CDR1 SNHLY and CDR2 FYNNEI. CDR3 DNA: TGTGCCAGCAGGGCGGCTAGCGGGGGGGCGGGTGAGCAGTTCTTC. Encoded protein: CASRAASGGAGEQFF.

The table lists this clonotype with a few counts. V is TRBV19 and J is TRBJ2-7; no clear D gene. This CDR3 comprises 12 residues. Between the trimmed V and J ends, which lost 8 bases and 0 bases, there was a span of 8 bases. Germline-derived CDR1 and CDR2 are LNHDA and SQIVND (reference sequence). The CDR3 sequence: CASLSSSYEQYF. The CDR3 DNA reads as TGTGCCAGTCTATCCAGCTCCTACGAGCAGTACTTC.

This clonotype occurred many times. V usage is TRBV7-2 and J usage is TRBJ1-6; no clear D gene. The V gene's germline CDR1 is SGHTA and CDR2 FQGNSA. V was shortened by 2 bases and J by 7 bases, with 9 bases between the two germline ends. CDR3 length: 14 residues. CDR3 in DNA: TGTGCCAGCAGCTTACTCCCGGAGAATTCACCCCTCCACTTT. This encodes CASSLLPENSPLHF.

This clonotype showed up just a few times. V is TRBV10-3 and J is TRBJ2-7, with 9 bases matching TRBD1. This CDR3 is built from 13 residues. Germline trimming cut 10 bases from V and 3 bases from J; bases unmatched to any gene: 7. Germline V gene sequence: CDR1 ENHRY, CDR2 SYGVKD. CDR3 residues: CATERDRDYEQYF. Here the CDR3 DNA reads TGTGCCACCGAAAGGGACAGGGACTACGAGCAGTACTTC.

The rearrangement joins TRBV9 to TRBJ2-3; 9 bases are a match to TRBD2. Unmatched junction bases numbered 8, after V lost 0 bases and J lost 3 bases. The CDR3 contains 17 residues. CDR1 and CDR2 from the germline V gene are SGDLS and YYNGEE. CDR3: CASSVVSGRGGTDTQYF. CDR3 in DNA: TGTGCCAGCAGCGTAGTTAGCGGGAGAGGTGGAACAGATACGCAGTATTTT.

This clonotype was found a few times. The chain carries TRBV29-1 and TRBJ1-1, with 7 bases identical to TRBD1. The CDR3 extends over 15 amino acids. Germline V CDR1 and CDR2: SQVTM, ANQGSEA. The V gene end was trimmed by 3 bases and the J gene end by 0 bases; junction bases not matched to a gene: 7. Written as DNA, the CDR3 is TGCAGCGTTGAGGTCCAGGGACAGCTGAACACTGAAGCTTTCTTT. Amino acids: CSVEVQGQLNTEAFF.

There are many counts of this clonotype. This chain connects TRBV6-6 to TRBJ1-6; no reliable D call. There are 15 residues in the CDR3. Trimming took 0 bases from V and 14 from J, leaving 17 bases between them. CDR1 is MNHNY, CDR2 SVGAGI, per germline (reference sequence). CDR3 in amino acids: CASSYSMSREHALHF. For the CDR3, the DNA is TGTGCCAGCAGTTACTCGATGTCTCGGGAGCACGCCCTCCACTTT.

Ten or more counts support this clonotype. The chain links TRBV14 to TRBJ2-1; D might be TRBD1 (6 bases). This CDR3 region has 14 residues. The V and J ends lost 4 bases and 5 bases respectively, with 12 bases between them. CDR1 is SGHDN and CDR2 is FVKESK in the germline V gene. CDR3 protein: CASSPWTADNEQFF. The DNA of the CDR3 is TGTGCCAGCAGCCCGTGGACAGCTGACAATGAGCAGTTCTTC.

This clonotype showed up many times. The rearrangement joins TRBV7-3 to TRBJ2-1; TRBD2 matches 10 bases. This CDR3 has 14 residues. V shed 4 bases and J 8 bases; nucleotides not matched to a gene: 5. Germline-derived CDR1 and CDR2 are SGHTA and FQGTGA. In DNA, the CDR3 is TGTGCCAGCAGCTGGACTAGCGGCGGGGATGAGCAGTTCTTC. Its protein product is CASSWTSGGDEQFF.

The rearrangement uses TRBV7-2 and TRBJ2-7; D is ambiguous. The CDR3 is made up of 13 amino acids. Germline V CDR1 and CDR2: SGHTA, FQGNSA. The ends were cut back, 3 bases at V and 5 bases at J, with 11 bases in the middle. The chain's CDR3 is CASSLWGLHEQYF. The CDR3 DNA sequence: TGTGCCAGCAGCTTGTGGGGTCTTCACGAGCAGTACTTC. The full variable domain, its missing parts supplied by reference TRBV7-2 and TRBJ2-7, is GAGVSQSPSNKVTEKGKDVELRCDPISGHTALYWYRQSLGQGLEFLIYFQGNSAPDKSGLPSDRFSAERTGGSVSTLTIQRTQQEDSAVYLCASSLWGLHEQYFGPGTRLTVT.

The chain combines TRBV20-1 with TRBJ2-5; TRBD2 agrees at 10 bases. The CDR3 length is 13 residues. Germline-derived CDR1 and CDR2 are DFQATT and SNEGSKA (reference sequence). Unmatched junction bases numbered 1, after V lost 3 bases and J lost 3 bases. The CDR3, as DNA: TGCAGTGCTAGGAGCGGGGGGGAAGAGACCCAGTACTTC. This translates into CSARSGGEETQYF.

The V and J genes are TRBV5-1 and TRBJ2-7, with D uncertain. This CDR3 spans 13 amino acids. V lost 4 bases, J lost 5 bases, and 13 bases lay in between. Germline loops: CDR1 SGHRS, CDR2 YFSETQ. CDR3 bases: TGCGCCAGCAGCCCCGATGGAAGGAACGAGCAGTACTTC. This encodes CASSPDGRNEQYF.

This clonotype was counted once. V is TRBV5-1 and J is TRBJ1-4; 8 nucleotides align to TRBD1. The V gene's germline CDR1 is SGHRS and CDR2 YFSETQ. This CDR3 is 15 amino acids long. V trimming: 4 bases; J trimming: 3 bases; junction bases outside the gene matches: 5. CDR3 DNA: TGCGCCAGCAGCACCGGACAGGGATCTAATGAAAAACTGTTTTTT. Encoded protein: CASSTGQGSNEKLFF.

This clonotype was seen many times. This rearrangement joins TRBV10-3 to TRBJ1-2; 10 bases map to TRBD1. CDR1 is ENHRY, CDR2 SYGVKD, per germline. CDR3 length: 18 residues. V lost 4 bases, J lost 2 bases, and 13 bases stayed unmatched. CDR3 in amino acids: CAISGSPGQGSSNYGYTF. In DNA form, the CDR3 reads TGTGCCATCAGTGGATCACCGGGACAGGGGAGTTCAAACTATGGCTACACCTTC.